Each of the 2 T cell receptor beta chains below was sequenced from the same sample in a study of human T cells and chemical hapten exposure. Time point of the sample: pre-sensitization, week 0. Treatment in this sample: therapeutic diphenylcyclopropenone sensitization with weekly scalp DPC. TCRdb recomputed calls from the RACE reads with MiXCR, one row per CDR3 protein. The sample includes around 300,000 distinct CDR3 sequences, over 7.5% of them seen just once. This specimen consisted of whole blood, obtained in connection with sensitization to the hapten diphenylcyclopropenone (DPC). All receptors derive from a man in his late teens or twenties with alopecia areata. Some clones in this sample may be carry-over from other donors' samples.

CDR3 sequence: CSATGTWDSTEAFF. In nucleotides, the CDR3 is TGCAGTGCTACCGGAACTTGGGACAGCACTGAAGCTTTCTTT. This chain links TRBV20-1 with TRBJ1-1, with 7 bases matching TRBD1. The CDR3 consists of 14 residues. The V gene's germline CDR1 is DFQATT and CDR2 SNEGSKA (reference sequence). V lost 4 bases, J lost 4 bases, and 9 bases stayed unmatched.

In its sample, this clonotype was seen a few times. The genes are TRBV29-1 and TRBJ2-3; D not resolved. The CDR3 length is 12 residues. Germline lookup yields CDR1 SQVTM and CDR2 ANQGSEA. Trimming shortened V by 6 bases and J by 2 bases, and 9 bases separated the two germline ends. For the CDR3, the DNA is TGCAGCGTGGGCCGAAACACAGATACGCAGTATTTT. Its translation is CSVGRNTDTQYF.